The 13 T cell receptor beta chains below all came from one sample that was sequenced in a study of CD8+CD57+ T cells in acquired aplastic anemia. It was genomic DNA that served as the template for profiling TCR beta VDJ and CDR3. MiXCR was run by TCRdb on the reads, yielding one entry per CDR3 protein. Among about 180,000 distinct CDR3 sequences, 46% were seen once, and the ten largest hold about 2.9%. The sequenced sample consisted of sorted CD4+, CD8+, or CD8+CD57+ T cells (not recorded which) from PBMCs. The receptors come from a human donor in good health.

This clonotype was found many times. The chain has TRBV20-1 and TRBJ2-1; TRBD1 or TRBD2 may be the D gene (6 bases each). The CDR3 is made up of 15 amino acids. The germline V gene has CDR1 DFQATT and CDR2 SNEGSKA (reference sequence). V lost 3 bases and J 0 bases, leaving 12 bases between the germline ends. The CDR3 nucleotides read TGCAGTGCTAGGGGGGGCGGGAACTCCTACAATGAGCAGTTCTTC. It translates to CSARGGGNSYNEQFF.

Concerning this clonotype: The junction departs from the called germline gene at one end, perhaps through a read error. This chain uses TRBV19 with TRBJ1-6; 7 nucleotides line up with TRBD1. This CDR3 is built from 14 residues. The V gene's germline CDR1 is LNHDA and CDR2 SQIVND (reference sequence). The CDR3 region is CTSIITGADSPLHF. The CDR3, as DNA: TGTACCAGTATTATTACAGGGGCGGATTCACCCCTCCACTTT.

The genes are TRBV15 and TRBJ1-2; D is uncertain. The CDR3 is 13 residues long. CDR1 is LNHNV, CDR2 YYDKDF, per germline (reference sequence). Trimming cost V 6 bases and J 0 bases, with 8 bases left between them. DNA of the CDR3: TGTGCCACCAGGGAGGATACTAACTATGGCTACACCTTC. It specifies CATREDTNYGYTF.

This clonotype has ten or more counts. The chain is built from TRBV7-9 and TRBJ1-5; weak D call: TRBD1 (5 bases). The germline CDR1 and CDR2 sequences are SEHNR and FQNEAQ (reference sequence). The CDR3 consists of 13 residues. V lost 3 bases and J 11 bases, leaving 14 bases between the germline ends. CDR3 residues: CASSFSGKGAQHF. The CDR3 nucleotides read TGTGCCAGCAGCTTTTCAGGGAAAGGGGCCCAGCATTTT.

In the case of this clonotype: Since a much larger clone is just one base distant, this may be a read error. This chain links TRBV30 with TRBJ2-7; no reliable D call. The CDR3 runs to 15 residues. Per the germline V gene, CDR1 is GTSNPN and CDR2 is SVGIG (reference sequence). The chain's CDR3 is CTWSPPDVPRYEQYF. The CDR3 DNA reads as TGTACCTGGAGTCCCCCGGACGTACCCCGCTACGAGCAGTACTTC.

Turning to this clonotype: The junction shows a germline mismatch at one end, possibly a read error. J is TRBJ2-3 and V is TRBV5-4; D not resolved. The CDR3 runs to 15 residues. Germline CDR1 is SGHNT and CDR2 is YYREEE (reference sequence). CDR3 loop: CANSLLGSLPDTQYF. In DNA, the CDR3 is TGTGCCAACAGCTTGCTGGGGTCCCTCCCAGATACGCAGTATTTT.

The count of this clonotype is one. The chain combines TRBV6-1 with TRBJ2-1; D remains ambiguous. Germline V gene data show CDR1 as MNHNS and CDR2 as SASEGT. Trimming stripped 8 bases from V and 10 bases from J, with 15 bases between. The CDR3 is 12 amino acids. CDR3 DNA: TGTGCCAGCGGGCTCGCCGGAACCGAGCAGTTCTTC. It is translated as CASGLAGTEQFF.

The chain couples TRBV12-3 or TRBV12-4 to TRBJ2-2, with 7 bases fitting TRBD2. The V and J ends lost 7 bases and 0 bases, in that order; junction bases with no gene match: 2. The CDR3 contains 14 residues. The CDR3 region has the DNA TGTGCCAGCACCCGGGAGGCGAACACCGGGGAGCTGTTTTTT. Its protein is CASTREANTGELFF.

This clonotype came up many times. The rearrangement uses TRBV7-9 and TRBJ1-5; D call uncertain. Trimming took off 5 bases at V and 7 bases at J, with 9 bases between the two ends. Germline loops: CDR1 SEHNR, CDR2 FQNEAQ (reference sequence). This CDR3 region has 12 residues. CDR3 nucleotide sequence: TGTGCCAGCAGCCGACTAGGACAGCCCCAGCATTTT. This encodes CASSRLGQPQHF.

This clonotype was picked up a small number of times. Possible read error: a much larger clone is one base away. The V and J genes are TRBV5-1 and TRBJ2-7, with D perhaps assigned TRBD1 or TRBD2 (5 bases each). V gave up 0 bases and J gave up 6 bases, with 10 bases separating them. Germline V CDR1 and CDR2: SGHRS, YFSETQ. This CDR3 spans 13 amino acids. This CDR3 is CASSLAGTPEQYF. The CDR3 coding sequence is TGCGCCAGCAGCTTGGCGGGGACGCCCGAGCAGTACTTC. Full variable domain (remainder filled in from reference TRBV5-1 and TRBJ2-7): KAGVTQTPRYLIKTRGQQVTLSCSPISGHRSVSWYQQTPGQGLQFLFEYFSETQRNKGNFPGRFSGRQFSNSRSEMNVSTLELGDSALYLCASSLAGTPEQYFGPGTRLTVT.

Worth noting for this clonotype: A read error may be the cause here, since a much bigger clone is one base away. The conserved closing phenylalanine or tryptophan is absent in this CDR3, likely reflecting a read error. V usage is TRBV7-9 and J usage is TRBJ2-7, with D tentatively TRBD2 (5 bases). Germline CDR1 reads SEHNR; CDR2 reads FQNEAQ (reference sequence). The CDR3 is made up of 15 amino acids. CDR3 residues: CARSLGGRKAYEQYS. The DNA of the CDR3 is TGTGCCCGCAGCTTAGGCGGGCGAAAGGCCTACGAGCAGTACTCC.

This clonotype was counted ten times or more. V and J are TRBV20-1 and TRBJ1-2, with unresolved D. Germline V lookup: CDR1 DFQATT, CDR2 SNEGSKA (reference sequence). Trimming shortened V by 6 bases and J by 4 bases, and 9 bases separated the two germline ends. The CDR3 runs 11 residues. The CDR3 DNA follows: TGCAGTGCCCACGCCGGCTATGGCTACACCTTC. Amino acid sequence: CSAHAGYGYTF.

This clonotype was found many times. The rearrangement links TRBV6-1 to TRBJ2-7; 7 bases are a match to TRBD1. Germline assignment: CDR1 MNHNS and CDR2 SASEGT. With 5 bases clipped from V and 0 bases from J, the junction kept 7 bases outside the gene matches. CDR3 length equals 15 residues. The CDR3 coding sequence is TGTGCCAGCAGTCGGACCGGGACAGCCTCCTACGAGCAGTACTTC. This codes for CASSRTGTASYEQYF.